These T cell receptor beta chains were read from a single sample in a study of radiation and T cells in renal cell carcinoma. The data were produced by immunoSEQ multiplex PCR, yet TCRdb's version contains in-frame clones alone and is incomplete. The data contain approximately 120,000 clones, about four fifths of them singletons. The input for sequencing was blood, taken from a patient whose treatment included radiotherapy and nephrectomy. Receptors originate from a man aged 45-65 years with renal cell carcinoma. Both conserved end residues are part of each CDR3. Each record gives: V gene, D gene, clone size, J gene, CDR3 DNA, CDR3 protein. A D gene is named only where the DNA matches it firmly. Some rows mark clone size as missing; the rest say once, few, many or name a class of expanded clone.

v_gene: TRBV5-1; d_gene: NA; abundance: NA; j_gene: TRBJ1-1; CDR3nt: TGCGCCAGCAGCTTGGAGTCGAACACTGAAGCTTTCTTT; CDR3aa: CASSLESNTEAFF
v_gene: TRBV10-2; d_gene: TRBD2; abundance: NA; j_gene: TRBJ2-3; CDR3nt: TGCGCCAGCAGTGAGTCATGGACTAGCGGGAGCACAGATACGCAGTATTTT; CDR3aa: CASSESWTSGSTDTQYF
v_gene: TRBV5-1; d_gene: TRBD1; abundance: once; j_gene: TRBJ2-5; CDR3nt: TGCGCCAGCAGTGCCGGGACAGAGGGGGAGACCCAGTACTTC; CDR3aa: CASSAGTEGETQYF
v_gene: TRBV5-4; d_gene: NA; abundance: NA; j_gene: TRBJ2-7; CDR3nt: TGTGCCAGCAGCTCCGCGACGGACGGGGGCGAGCAGTACTTC; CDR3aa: CASSSATDGGEQYF
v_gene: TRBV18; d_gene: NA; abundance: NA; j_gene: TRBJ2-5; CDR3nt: TGTGCCAGCTCGCGGTACCAAGAGACCCAGTACTTC; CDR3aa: CASSRYQETQYF
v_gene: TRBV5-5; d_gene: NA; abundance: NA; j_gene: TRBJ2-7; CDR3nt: TGTGCCAGCAGCTTGCCCCCTGTCTACGAGCAGTACTTC; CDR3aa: CASSLPPVYEQYF
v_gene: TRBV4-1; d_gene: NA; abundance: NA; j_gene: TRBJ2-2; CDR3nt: TGCGCCAGCAACGCGGGGGGGGAGCTGTTTTTT; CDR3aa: CASNAGGELFF
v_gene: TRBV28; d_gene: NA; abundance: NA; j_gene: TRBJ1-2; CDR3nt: TGTGCCACCTCCCCGGGGTATGGCTACACCTTC; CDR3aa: CATSPGYGYTF
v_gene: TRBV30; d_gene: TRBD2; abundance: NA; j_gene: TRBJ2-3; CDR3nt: TGTGCCTGGAGTCTCGGACTAGCGGGGGGAACAGGAGATACGCAGTATTTT; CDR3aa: CAWSLGLAGGTGDTQYF
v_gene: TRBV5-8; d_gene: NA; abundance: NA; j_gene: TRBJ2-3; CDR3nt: TGTGCCAGCAGCCCCCGGAGCCGAGAAGATACGCAGTATTTT; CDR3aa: CASSPRSREDTQYF
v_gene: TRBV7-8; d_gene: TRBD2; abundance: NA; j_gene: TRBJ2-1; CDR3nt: TGTGCCAGCAGCCCACGCCGGCTTGGACTAGCGGGCCCCGCCTACAATGAGCAGTTCTTC; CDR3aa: CASSPRRLGLAGPAYNEQFF
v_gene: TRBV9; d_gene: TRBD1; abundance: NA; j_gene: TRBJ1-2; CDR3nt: TGTGCCAGCAGCGTAGTGGGACAGAGCCCCGGCTACACCTTC; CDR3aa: CASSVVGQSPGYTF
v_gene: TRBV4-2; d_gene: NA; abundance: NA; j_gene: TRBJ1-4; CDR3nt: TGTGCCAGCAGCCAAGGGTCGGCCGGAGGTAATGAAAAACTGTTTTTT; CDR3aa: CASSQGSAGGNEKLFF
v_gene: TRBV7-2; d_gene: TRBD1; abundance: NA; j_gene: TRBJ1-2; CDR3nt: TGTGCCAGAGCACAAAGCCGGACAGGGGGAGGCTACACCTTC; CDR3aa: CARAQSRTGGGYTF
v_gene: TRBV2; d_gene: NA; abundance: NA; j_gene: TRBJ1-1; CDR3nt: TGTGCCAGCAGTGCGGTGAACACTGAAGCTTTCTTT; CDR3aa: CASSAVNTEAFF
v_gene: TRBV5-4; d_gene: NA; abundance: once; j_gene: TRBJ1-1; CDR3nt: TGTGCCAGCAGCTCGTATTACAGGGTGACTGAAGCTTTCTTT; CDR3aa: CASSSYYRVTEAFF
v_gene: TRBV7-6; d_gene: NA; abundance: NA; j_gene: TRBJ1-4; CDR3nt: TGTGCCAGCAGCTTAGGCCAGGGTGACGAAAAACTGTTTTTT; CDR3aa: CASSLGQGDEKLFF
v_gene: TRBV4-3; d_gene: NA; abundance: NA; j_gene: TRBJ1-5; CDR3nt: TGCGCCAGCAGCCCAGGCCAGCAGGTTCCGAATCAGCCCCAGCATTTT; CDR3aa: CASSPGQQVPNQPQHF
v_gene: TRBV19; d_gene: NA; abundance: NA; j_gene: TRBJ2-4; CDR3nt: TGTGCCAGTAGCGATCAGGGGCTAGCCAAAAACATTCAGTACTTC; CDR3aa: CASSDQGLAKNIQYF
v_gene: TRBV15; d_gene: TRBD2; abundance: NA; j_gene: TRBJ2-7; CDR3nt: TGTGCCACCAGCAGAGGGACTAGCGGGATGTACGAGCAGTACTTC; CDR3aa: CATSRGTSGMYEQYF
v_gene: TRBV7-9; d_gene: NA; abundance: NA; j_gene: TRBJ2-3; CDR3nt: TGTGCCAGCAGCTTATGGGGGCGGGATACGCAGTATTTT; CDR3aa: CASSLWGRDTQYF
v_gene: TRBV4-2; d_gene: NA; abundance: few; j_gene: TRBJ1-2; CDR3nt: TGTGCCGGAGGCGGGGTCGGTGGCTACACCTTC; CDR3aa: CAGGGVGGYTF
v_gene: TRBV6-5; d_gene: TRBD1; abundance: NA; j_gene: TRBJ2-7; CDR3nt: TGTGCCAGCAGTTACTCGTCACAGGGGACCTACGAGCAGTACTTC; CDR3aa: CASSYSSQGTYEQYF
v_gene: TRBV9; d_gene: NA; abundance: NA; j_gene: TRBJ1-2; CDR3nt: TGTGCCAGCAGCGTACAGGGCGAAAGAGCTAACTATGGCTACACCTTC; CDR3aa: CASSVQGERANYGYTF
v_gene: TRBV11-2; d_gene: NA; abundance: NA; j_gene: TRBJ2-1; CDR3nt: TGTGCCAGCACCATAAACTTAGGGGGAGAGAATGAGCAGTTCTTC; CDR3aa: CASTINLGGENEQFF
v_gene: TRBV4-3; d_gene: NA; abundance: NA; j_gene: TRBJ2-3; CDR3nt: TGCGCCAGCAGCCAAGACCGGACTAACACAGATACGCAGTATTTT; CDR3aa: CASSQDRTNTDTQYF
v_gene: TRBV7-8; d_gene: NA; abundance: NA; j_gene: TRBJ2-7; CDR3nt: TGTGCCAGCAGCTTACTCGGGGACGAGTTGTACGAGCAGTACTTC; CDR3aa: CASSLLGDELYEQYF
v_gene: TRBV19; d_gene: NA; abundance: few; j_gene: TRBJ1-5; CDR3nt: TGTGCCAGTCGTGGGGACAATCAGCCCCAGCATTTT; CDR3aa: CASRGDNQPQHF
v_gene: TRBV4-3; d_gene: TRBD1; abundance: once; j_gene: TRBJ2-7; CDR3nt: TGCGCCAGCAGCCAAGGGACAGGGTCCTCCTACGAGCAGTACTTC; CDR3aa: CASSQGTGSSYEQYF
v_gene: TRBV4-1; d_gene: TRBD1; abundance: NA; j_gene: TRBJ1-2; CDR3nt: TGCGCCAGCAGCCAAGAATTCTCCGGGACAGGGGATGGCTATGGCTACACCTTC; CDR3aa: CASSQEFSGTGDGYGYTF
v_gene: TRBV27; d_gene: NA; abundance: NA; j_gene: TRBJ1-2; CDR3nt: TGTGCCAGCAGTTTATCCCTGACGGGGTCCTATGGCTACACCTTC; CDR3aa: CASSLSLTGSYGYTF
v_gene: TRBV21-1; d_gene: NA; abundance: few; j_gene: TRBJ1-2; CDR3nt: TGTGCCAGCAGCTCTCAGGGACAGGTGGGAGGCTACACCTTC; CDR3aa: CASSSQGQVGGYTF
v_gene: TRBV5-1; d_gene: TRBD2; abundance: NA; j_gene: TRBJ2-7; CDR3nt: TGCGCCAGCAGCGCCGGACTAGCGGGGGGGCAACCCTCCGAGCAGTACTTC; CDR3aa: CASSAGLAGGQPSEQYF
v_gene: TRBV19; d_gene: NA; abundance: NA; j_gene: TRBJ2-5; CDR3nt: TGTGCCAGTAGTTCTCAGGGTTTGGAGACCCAGTACTTC; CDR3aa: CASSSQGLETQYF
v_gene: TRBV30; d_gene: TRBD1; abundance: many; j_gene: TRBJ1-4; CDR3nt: TGTGCCTGGAGTTCTGGGACAGGTGATGAAAAACTGTTTTTT; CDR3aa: CAWSSGTGDEKLFF
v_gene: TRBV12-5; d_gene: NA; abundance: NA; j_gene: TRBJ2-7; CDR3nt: TGTGCTAGTGGTTTGGTACGCGGCGCCCTGGGGGTCTACGAGCAGTACTTC; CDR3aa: CASGLVRGALGVYEQYF
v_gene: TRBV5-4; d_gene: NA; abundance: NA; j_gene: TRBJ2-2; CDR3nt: TGTGCCAGCAGGATACAGGGAAACACCGGGGAGCTGTTTTTT; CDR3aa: CASRIQGNTGELFF
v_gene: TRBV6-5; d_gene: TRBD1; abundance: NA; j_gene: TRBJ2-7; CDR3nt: TGTGCCAGCAGTCCCCCGACAGGGGGGCCCTACGAGCAGTACTTC; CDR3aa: CASSPPTGGPYEQYF
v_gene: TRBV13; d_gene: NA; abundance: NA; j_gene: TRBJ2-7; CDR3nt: TGTGCCAGCAGCTTACCCGTCTGCGAGCAGTACTTC; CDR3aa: CASSLPVCEQYF
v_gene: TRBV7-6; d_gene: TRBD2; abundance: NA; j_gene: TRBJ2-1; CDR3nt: TGTGCCAGCAGCCCGGGACTAGCGGGATCGAATGAGCAGTTCTTC; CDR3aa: CASSPGLAGSNEQFF
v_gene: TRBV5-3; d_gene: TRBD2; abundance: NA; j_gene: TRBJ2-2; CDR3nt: TGTGCCAGAGGGGGAGGGGCGAACACCGGGGAGCTGTTTTTT; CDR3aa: CARGGGANTGELFF
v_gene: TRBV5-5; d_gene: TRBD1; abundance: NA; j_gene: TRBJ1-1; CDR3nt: TGTGCCAGCGGATTCGAAACAGGGGCCTCGATGACTGAAGCTTTCTTT; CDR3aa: CASGFETGASMTEAFF
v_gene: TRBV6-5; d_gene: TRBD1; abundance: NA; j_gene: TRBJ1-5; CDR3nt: TGTGCCAGCAGAAGAGGGGGCGCAAACTATCAGCCCCAGCATTTT; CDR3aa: CASRRGGANYQPQHF
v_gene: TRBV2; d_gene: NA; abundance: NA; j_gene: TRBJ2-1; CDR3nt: TGTGCCAGCAGTGAAGGGGGGGCAATCAATGAGCAGTTCTTC; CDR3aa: CASSEGGAINEQFF
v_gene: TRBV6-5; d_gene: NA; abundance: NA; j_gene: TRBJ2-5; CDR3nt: TGTGCCAGCAGCGAGGCAGGGGCCTCGTACTTC; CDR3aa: CASSEAGASYF